A single sample is the source of the 8 T cell receptor beta chains below, sequenced in a study of T cells in Graves' hyperthyroidism and ophthalmopathy. RNA transcripts gave rise to amplified TCR beta CDR3 regions. HTBI primers were employed in a first-round RT-PCR of the TCR CDR3. From the multiplex PCR reads, TCRdb called clonotypes with MiXCR, one entry per CDR3 protein. The repertoire holds 300,000 to 450,000 distinct CDR3 sequences, roughly 12% seen once, with around 20% in the top ten. Input material: blood. The origin of the receptors is a man aged 30 to 45 with Graves' hyperthyroidism that later progressed to Graves' ophthalmopathy.

This clonotype was counted many times. The chain uses TRBV12-5 and TRBJ1-2, with D unclear. Per the germline V gene, CDR1 is LGHNT and CDR2 is FRNRAP. There are 14 residues in the CDR3. V gave up 0 bases and J gave up 2 bases, with 7 bases separating them. In nucleotides, the CDR3 is TGTGCTAGTGGTTTGGTTAGGCCAAACTATGGCTACACCTTC. This codes for CASGLVRPNYGYTF.

The chain joins TRBV30 to TRBJ1-3, with D perhaps TRBD1 (5 bases). The CDR3 runs to 13 residues. V was cut by 5 bases and J by 9 bases, with 17 bases left in between. CDR1 is GTSNPN and CDR2 is SVGIG in the germline V gene (reference sequence). CDR3 coding DNA: TGTGCCTGGGAGTTCAGAGGGGAGGGCACCATATATTTT. Its translation: CAWEFRGEGTIYF.

This clonotype was seen ten or more times. The chain employs TRBV28 and TRBJ2-3; no reliable D call. There are 13 residues in the CDR3. Germline CDR1 and CDR2: MDHEN and SYDVKM. Trimming took off 2 bases at V and 2 bases at J, with 5 bases between the two ends. This CDR3 reads CASSLRTTDTQYF. The CDR3 nucleotides read TGTGCCAGCAGTTTAAGGACCACAGATACGCAGTATTTT.

This clonotype was found many times. This chain connects TRBV20-1 to TRBJ2-3, with D uncertain. The CDR3 totals 13 residues. V lost 6 bases and J lost 7, with 17 bases in between. Germline CDR1 DFQATT, CDR2 SNEGSKA (reference sequence). The CDR3 DNA reads as TGCAGTGCGCGGAATCCACAGTCCTATACGCAGTATTTT. It is translated as CSARNPQSYTQYF.

V and J are TRBV3-1 and TRBJ2-5, with TRBD2 matching 11 bases. J was trimmed by 3 bases and V by 0 bases; bases with no gene match: 12. Germline V gives CDR1 LGHDT, CDR2 YNNKEL (reference sequence). The CDR3 totals 19 residues. The CDR3 reads CASSQEGGASGGKKETQYF. CDR3 bases: TGTGCCAGCAGCCAAGAAGGTGGTGCTAGCGGGGGGAAAAAAGAGACCCAGTACTTC.

This clonotype came up many times. The chain joins TRBV28 to TRBJ1-2; D perhaps matches TRBD1 (6 bases). This CDR3 has 12 residues. Germline V gene lookup returns CDR1 MDHEN and CDR2 SYDVKM. V shed 5 bases and J shed 6 bases, with 10 bases lying between them. DNA of the CDR3: TGTGCCAGCAGTATAGACAGGAATGGCTACACCTTC. Its protein is CASSIDRNGYTF.

This clonotype was counted ten times or more. This chain uses TRBV6-2 or TRBV6-3 with TRBJ1-2; D is perhaps TRBD1 (5 bases). CDR1 and CDR2 (germline): MNHEY, SVGEGT. The CDR3 runs to 11 residues. V was shortened by 6 bases and J by 7 bases, with 9 bases between the two germline ends. This CDR3 is CASSNQGGYTF. The CDR3 region has the DNA TGTGCCAGCAGCAATCAGGGTGGCTACACCTTC.

V usage is TRBV5-1 and J usage is TRBJ2-7; tentatively, D is TRBD1 (6 bases). V was trimmed by 6 bases and J by 2 bases, leaving 12 bases between them. This CDR3 has 13 residues. From germline, CDR1 is SGHRS and CDR2 YFSETQ. The CDR3 DNA is TGCGCCAGCAACCCTGGGGGCACCTACGAGCAGTACTTC. The encoded protein is CASNPGGTYEQYF.